This is a list of T cell receptor beta chains from one sample in a study of cytomegalovirus exposure and HLA in healthy donors. Repertoires were generated with immunoSEQ multiplex PCR, while TCRdb's copy carries only in-frame clones and drops some. The sample yields some 130,000 clones, 89% seen once. Sequencing used PBMCs. The source is a woman between 18 and 29 years old in good health and CMV-seronegative. Both conserved end residues are part of each CDR3. The D gene is left open where the match is weak. The size of a clone is reported for some rows only, either as once, few or many, or as a class for expanded clones.

.,TRBV7-9,.,16,TRBJ2-1,TGTGCCAGCAGCTTAGTCGGTCCATTCGGTTACAATGAGCAGTTCTTC,CASSLVGPFGYNEQFF
.,TRBV7-9,TRBD1,14,TRBJ2-3,TGTGCCAGCAGCGGCGGACAGGCCGCAGATACGCAGTATTTT,CASSGGQAADTQYF
.,TRBV2,.,18,TRBJ1-5,TGTGCCAGCAGTGAAGCGGTGCAGGGCCAGTGGGGCAATCAGCCCCAGCATTTT,CASSEAVQGQWGNQPQHF
.,TRBV15,TRBD2,14,TRBJ2-1,TGTGCCACCAGCACGTCACTAGCGATGACTGAGCAGTTCTTC,CATSTSLAMTEQFF
.,TRBV7-2,TRBD2,14,TRBJ2-7,TGTGCCAGCAGCCAGGGGCGGGGGGACTACGAGCAGTACTTC,CASSQGRGDYEQYF
.,TRBV7-2,.,13,TRBJ1-1,TGTGCCAGCAGCCCCCGTAGGAACACTGAAGCTTTCTTT,CASSPRRNTEAFF
once,TRBV27,TRBD2,15,TRBJ2-7,TGTGCCAGCAGTGGAAGGACTAGCGGGGGCTACGAGCAGTACTTC,CASSGRTSGGYEQYF
.,TRBV9,TRBD1,14,TRBJ1-2,TGTGCCAGCAGCGGGCGACAGGGGGACTATGGCTACACCTTC,CASSGRQGDYGYTF
few,TRBV2,.,13,TRBJ1-1,TGTGCCAGCACCGACAGGTTAGGAACTGAAGCTTTCTTT,CASTDRLGTEAFF
.,TRBV12-5,.,15,TRBJ2-5,TGTGCTAGTGGTTACCCTCAAAGGGGCCAAGAGACCCAGTACTTC,CASGYPQRGQETQYF
.,TRBV25-1,TRBD1,17,TRBJ2-7,TGTGCCAGCAGTGCCCGATCTAGGGACAGGGGCCTCTACGAGCAGTACTTC,CASSARSRDRGLYEQYF
.,TRBV4-1,.,14,TRBJ1-1,TGCGCCAGCAGCCAACTCCGCCATCCAGAATCAGCTTTCTTT,CASSQLRHPESAFF
.,TRBV7-8,.,14,TRBJ2-6,TGTGCCAGCACCTCAGAGGCTGGGGCCAACGTCCTGACTTTC,CASTSEAGANVLTF
.,TRBV2,.,13,TRBJ1-1,TGTGCCAGCATCCACGACGGGAACTCTGAAGCTTTCTTT,CASIHDGNSEAFF
.,TRBV29-1,.,14,TRBJ1-1,TGCAGCGTTGGCGCTTTAGTAGGGAGCACTGAAGCTTTCTTT,CSVGALVGSTEAFF
.,TRBV18,TRBD1,14,TRBJ2-7,TGTGCCAGCTCACCCACGACAGGGGCGGCTGAGCAGTACTTC,CASSPTTGAAEQYF
.,TRBV6-4,.,14,TRBJ1-1,TGTGCCAGCAGGCCCGCCGCTAGCGTCCCGTTTTCTTTCTTT,CASRPAASVPFSFF
.,TRBV6-5,.,15,TRBJ1-2,TGTGCCAGCAGAAGGGGGGGCACAGCTAACTATGGCTACACCTTC,CASRRGGTANYGYTF
once,TRBV5-4,.,16,TRBJ1-6,TGTGCCAGCAGTTCGACTTCGAGGGCCTGGAATTCACCCCTCCACTTT,CASSSTSRAWNSPLHF
.,TRBV5-4,TRBD2,16,TRBJ2-3,TGTGCCAGCAGCTCTACTAGCGGGGGTTTCTCAGATACGCAGTATTTT,CASSSTSGGFSDTQYF
.,TRBV5-5,TRBD1,17,TRBJ1-1,TGTGCCAGCAGCGATCCCCAGATTGACAGGGGGGGATCTGAAGCTTTCTTT,CASSDPQIDRGGSEAFF
.,TRBV2,.,15,TRBJ1-4,TGTGCCAGCAGTGAAGTTTCGGGTTCTAATGAAAAACTGTTTTTT,CASSEVSGSNEKLFF
.,TRBV21-1,.,15,TRBJ2-7,TGTGCCAGCAGCCAACCGGGACTAGCGGGGTGCGAGCAGTACTTC,CASSQPGLAGCEQYF
once,TRBV5-1,TRBD2,17,TRBJ2-3,TGCGCCAGCAGCTTGGAGCTAGCGGGGAGCCTCACAGATACGCAGTATTTT,CASSLELAGSLTDTQYF
.,TRBV6-5,.,15,TRBJ1-2,TGTGCCAGCAGTTACGGGCGGGCAACTAACTATGGCTACACCTTC,CASSYGRATNYGYTF
.,TRBV2,.,14,TRBJ1-2,TGTGCCAGCAGTGATGTGGACGGGGTCTATGGCTACACCTTC,CASSDVDGVYGYTF
.,TRBV5-4,.,13,TRBJ2-7,TGTGCCAGCAGCTTGGGTTTGGGGGGCGAGCAGTACTTC,CASSLGLGGEQYF
.,TRBV5-5,.,15,TRBJ2-7,TGTGCCAGCAGCTTGGAGTTCAACGGTGTCTACGAGCAGTACTTC,CASSLEFNGVYEQYF
few,TRBV6-5,.,12,TRBJ1-6,TGTGCCAGCAGAGGACAGTTATCACCCCTCCACTTT,CASRGQLSPLHF
.,TRBV4-2,.,15,TRBJ1-2,TGTGCCAGCAGCGAGGCCGGGGGGGATGAGGATGGCTACACCTTC,CASSEAGGDEDGYTF
.,TRBV7-9,TRBD1,14,TRBJ1-2,TGTGCCAGCAGTAGAGACGGGACAGGCTATGGCTACACCTTC,CASSRDGTGYGYTF